A selection of T cell receptor beta chains follows, all from one sample in a study of blood T cell repertoires in COVID-19. Here immunoSEQ multiplex PCR was the method, and the copy in TCRdb shows in-frame clones only, minus some. This table holds some 180,000 clones, 81% found once. The sample taken for sequencing was peripheral blood. The receptor set was obtained from an elderly woman with COVID-19, enrolled during active disease. Both conserved end residues are part of each CDR3. A D gene is named only where the DNA matches it firmly. Clone size is stated in some rows and not others, as once, few, many or a class when expanded.

V gene,clone size,J gene,D gene,CDR3 protein,CDR3 DNA
TRBV30,.,TRBJ1-1,.,CAWKSQPNTEAFF,TGTGCCTGGAAAAGCCAACCGAACACTGAAGCTTTCTTT
TRBV7-9,.,TRBJ2-3,.,CASSLDSGSTDTQYF,TGTGCCAGCAGCTTAGACAGCGGGAGCACAGATACGCAGTATTTT
TRBV11-2,few,TRBJ2-7,.,CASSLVTGSYEQYF,TGTGCCAGCAGCTTAGTGACGGGATCCTACGAGCAGTACTTC
TRBV3-1/TRBV3-2,.,TRBJ1-2,.,CASSLTGSGYGYTF,TGTGCCAGCAGCCTAACAGGGTCGGGCTATGGCTACACCTTC
TRBV6-2/TRBV6-3,few,TRBJ2-7,.,CASSYSKAGEQYF,TGTGCCAGCAGTTACTCAAAGGCGGGGGAGCAGTACTTC
TRBV27,.,TRBJ1-6,.,CASSPQGYPPLHF,TGTGCCAGCAGTCCGCAGGGCTATCCACCCCTCCACTTT
TRBV5-1,few,TRBJ2-1,.,CASSLEVNNEQFF,TGCGCCAGCAGCCTTGAGGTCAACAATGAGCAGTTCTTC
TRBV27,.,TRBJ2-2,.,CATLRSNTGELFF,TGTGCCACACTACGCTCTAACACCGGGGAGCTGTTTTTT
TRBV18,.,TRBJ2-1,.,CASSPPKGQLSYNEQFF,TGTGCCAGCTCACCACCGAAAGGACAGCTCTCCTACAATGAGCAGTTCTTC
TRBV11-2,.,TRBJ2-2,.,CASSYRVSMFYTGELFF,TGTGCCAGCAGCTACCGGGTCTCCATGTTTTACACCGGGGAGCTGTTTTTT
TRBV11-1,.,TRBJ2-1,.,CASSSGLQEQFF,TGTGCCAGCAGCTCCGGACTACAGGAGCAGTTCTTC
TRBV5-1,.,TRBJ1-2,.,CASSFDGGGYGYTF,TGCGCCAGCAGCTTCGACGGGGGTGGCTATGGCTACACCTTC
TRBV5-5,.,TRBJ2-5,.,CASSLSGRETQYF,TGTGCCAGCAGCTTGTCAGGTAGAGAGACCCAGTACTTC
TRBV9,once,TRBJ1-1,.,CASSPNTGDTEAFF,TGTGCCAGCAGCCCAAATACGGGGGACACTGAAGCTTTCTTT
TRBV7-9,.,TRBJ1-1,.,CASSPGVMWRNTEAFF,TGTGCCAGCAGCCCAGGGGTGATGTGGAGGAACACTGAAGCTTTCTTT
TRBV6-4,.,TRBJ1-1,.,CASRDWDKNTEAFF,TGTGCCAGCAGGGATTGGGACAAGAACACTGAAGCTTTCTTT
TRBV11-2,.,TRBJ2-7,.,CASSRAYEQYF,TGTGCCAGCTCCAGGGCCTACGAGCAGTACTTC